This is a list of T cell receptor beta chains from one sample in a study of blood T cell repertoires in COVID-19. The method was immunoSEQ multiplex PCR; TCRdb's version includes in-frame clones alone and lacks a portion of them. Of approximately 210,000 clones in the sample, around 84% are singletons; the top ten hold roughly 4.5%. The sequencing input was PBMCs or T cells enriched from blood (not recorded which). These receptors all come from a man aged 25-40 years with acute COVID-19. Each CDR3 is given with its conserved first and last residue. D genes are given only for firm matches. Size is stated for part of the rows, as once, few or many counts, or as a class when the clone is expanded.

size: .; V: TRBV9; J: TRBJ1-2; D: .; DNA: TGTGCCAGCAGCCCAGACTACAGGGCACTTTATGGCTACACCTTC; CDR3: CASSPDYRALYGYTF
size: .; V: TRBV30; J: TRBJ1-2; D: .; DNA: TGTGCCTGGACCATGGGGCAGTTTAACTATGGCTACACCTTC; CDR3: CAWTMGQFNYGYTF
size: .; V: TRBV6-1; J: TRBJ2-3; D: .; DNA: TGTGCCAGCAGTGAAGCATCTAGAGCACGCGCAGATACGCAGTATTTT; CDR3: CASSEASRARADTQYF
size: .; V: TRBV2; J: TRBJ1-6; D: TRBD1; DNA: TGTGCCACCACCCGGGACAGGGGGGTAAATTCACCCCTCCACTTT; CDR3: CATTRDRGVNSPLHF
size: few; V: TRBV7-5; J: TRBJ1-4; D: .; DNA: TGTGTCAGAAGCTTAAGACAGATTAATGAAAAACTGTTTTTT; CDR3: CVRSLRQINEKLFF
size: .; V: TRBV19; J: TRBJ1-1; D: .; DNA: TGTGCCAGTAGTGAACAGGGACGGGCGTCTGAAGCTTTCTTT; CDR3: CASSEQGRASEAFF
size: .; V: TRBV6-6; J: TRBJ2-2; D: TRBD1; DNA: TGTGCCAGCTCACTCGACAGGGGGGGGCGGGGGGAGCTGTTTTTT; CDR3: CASSLDRGGRGELFF
size: .; V: TRBV5-6; J: TRBJ1-1; D: .; DNA: TGTGCCAGCAGAGACTGGGCCGGAGGTGGTTGGACTGAAGCTTTCTTT; CDR3: CASRDWAGGGWTEAFF
size: few; V: TRBV6-5; J: TRBJ2-5; D: TRBD2; DNA: TGTGCCAGCAGTCCCGGGGGGGTACAAGAGACCCAGTACTTC; CDR3: CASSPGGVQETQYF
size: .; V: TRBV2; J: TRBJ1-6; D: .; DNA: TGTGCCAGCAGAGACACAGGGAGCTATTCACCCCTCCACTTT; CDR3: CASRDTGSYSPLHF
size: .; V: TRBV7-9; J: TRBJ1-1; D: TRBD1; DNA: TGTGCCAGCAGCTTAGCGGCGCGACAGGGGCCTGAAGCTTTCTTT; CDR3: CASSLAARQGPEAFF
size: .; V: TRBV6-5; J: TRBJ1-1; D: .; DNA: TGTGCCAGCAGCCTGAGGCAACAGGGTTACACTGAAGCTTTCTTT; CDR3: CASSLRQQGYTEAFF
size: .; V: TRBV19; J: TRBJ2-5; D: .; DNA: TGTGCCAGTAGTCCCGCCGCGGGACCCCAAGAGACCCAGTACTTC; CDR3: CASSPAAGPQETQYF
size: .; V: TRBV4-1; J: TRBJ1-2; D: .; DNA: TGCGCCAGCAGCCAAGATGAGATGAGAGGCTACACCTTC; CDR3: CASSQDEMRGYTF
size: .; V: TRBV7-2; J: TRBJ1-2; D: .; DNA: TGTGCCAGCAGACCTACAGGAAGCTATGGCTACACCTTC; CDR3: CASRPTGSYGYTF
size: few; V: TRBV5-1; J: TRBJ2-1; D: .; DNA: TGCGCCAGCAAACGGGGTTTTCAGGTACAGGGAAGCAATGAGCAGTTCTTC; CDR3: CASKRGFQVQGSNEQFF
size: .; V: TRBV9; J: TRBJ2-5; D: TRBD2; DNA: TGTGCCAGCAGCCTGGGGGGGGGTCCAGAGACCCAGTACTTC; CDR3: CASSLGGGPETQYF
size: .; V: TRBV6-5; J: TRBJ1-2; D: .; DNA: TGTGCCAGCAGGGGAGGAGTATTCGGCTATGGCTACACCTTC; CDR3: CASRGGVFGYGYTF
size: .; V: TRBV6-6; J: TRBJ1-2; D: TRBD1; DNA: TGTGCCAGCAGTTACACGGACAGGGGCGCTGGCTACACCTTC; CDR3: CASSYTDRGAGYTF
size: .; V: TRBV5-5; J: TRBJ1-6; D: TRBD1; DNA: TGTGCCAGCAGCTTGGGTGGGACAGGGGATAATTCACCCCTCCACTTT; CDR3: CASSLGGTGDNSPLHF
size: .; V: TRBV27; J: TRBJ1-4; D: TRBD1; DNA: TGTGCCAGCTCCTGGACAGGGCTTGAAAAACTGTTTTTT; CDR3: CASSWTGLEKLFF
size: once; V: TRBV6-6; J: TRBJ1-2; D: TRBD1; DNA: TGTGCCAGCAGTTCTGACTGGGACAGGGGGGACTATGGCTACACCTTC; CDR3: CASSSDWDRGDYGYTF